This TCR beta chain is drawn from a study of OX40 agonist ivuxolimab in advanced cancers. About the research overall: The study enrolled dose-escalation patients with hepatocellular carcinoma, melanoma, renal cell or head and neck cancer. Study-wide results and limits: Not determined was the antigen specificity of the expanded peripheral T cells. Relative to CD4+, CD8+ T cells held more expanded clones on average. CD4+ and CD8+ blood T cells expanded clonally by week 6 at 0.1 to 3.0 mg/kg.

The repertoire was sequenced with immunoSEQ multiplex PCR; TCRdb's copy has only in-frame clones and lacks some. Counted here are some 100,000 clones, almost 90% occurring once; the ten biggest clones make up around 0.15%. The CDR3 extends over 20 amino acids. The V and J ends lost 2 bases and 0 bases, in that order; junction bases with no gene match: 19. The germline V gene has CDR1 MNHNS and CDR2 SASEGT. As to this clone: No antigen is known for it.

This TCR came from an adult with an advanced solid tumor such as melanoma, head and neck, liver or kidney cancer. The specimen was CD4+ or CD8+ T cells sorted from blood, collected in a trial of the OX40 agonist ivuxolimab. The chain joins TRBV6-1 to TRBJ2-7, with 7 nucleotides matching TRBD2. CDR3 sequence: CASSEPRGRGSIRSSYEQYF. The CDR3 coding sequence is TGTGCCAGCAGTGAACCTAGGGGCCGCGGGAGTATAAGGAGCTCCTACGAGCAGTACTTC.